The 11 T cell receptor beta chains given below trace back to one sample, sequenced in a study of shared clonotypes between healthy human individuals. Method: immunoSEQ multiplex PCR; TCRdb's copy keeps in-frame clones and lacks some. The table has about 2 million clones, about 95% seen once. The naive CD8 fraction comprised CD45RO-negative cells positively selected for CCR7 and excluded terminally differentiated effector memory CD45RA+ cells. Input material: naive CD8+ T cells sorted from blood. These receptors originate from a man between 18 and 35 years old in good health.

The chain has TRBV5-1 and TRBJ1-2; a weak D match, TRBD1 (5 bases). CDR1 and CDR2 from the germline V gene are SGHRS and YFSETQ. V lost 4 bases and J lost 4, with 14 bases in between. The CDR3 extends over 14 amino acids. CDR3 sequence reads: CASSVETAFYGYTF. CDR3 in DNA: TGCGCCAGCAGCGTAGAGACAGCGTTCTATGGCTACACCTTC.

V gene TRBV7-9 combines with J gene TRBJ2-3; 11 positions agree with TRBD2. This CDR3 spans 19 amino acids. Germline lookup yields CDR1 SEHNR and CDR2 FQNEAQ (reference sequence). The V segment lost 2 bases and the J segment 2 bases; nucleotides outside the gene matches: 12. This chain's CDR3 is CASSLLMGLAEGHTDTQYF. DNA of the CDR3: TGTGCCAGCAGCTTATTAATGGGACTAGCGGAGGGCCACACAGATACGCAGTATTTT.

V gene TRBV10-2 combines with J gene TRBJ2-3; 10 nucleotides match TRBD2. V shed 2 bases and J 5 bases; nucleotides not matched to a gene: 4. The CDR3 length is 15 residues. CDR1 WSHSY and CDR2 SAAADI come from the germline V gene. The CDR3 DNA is TGCGCCAGCAGTGAGGGAGCGGGGGGGGTAGATACGCAGTATTTT. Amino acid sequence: CASSEGAGGVDTQYF.

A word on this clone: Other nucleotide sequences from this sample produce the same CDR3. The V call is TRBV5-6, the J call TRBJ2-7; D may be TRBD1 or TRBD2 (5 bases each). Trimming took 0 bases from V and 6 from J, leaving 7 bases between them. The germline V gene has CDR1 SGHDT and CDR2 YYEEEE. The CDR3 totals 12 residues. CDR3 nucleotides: TGTGCCAGCAGCTTGGCTGGGGGCGAGCAGTACTTC. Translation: CASSLAGGEQYF.

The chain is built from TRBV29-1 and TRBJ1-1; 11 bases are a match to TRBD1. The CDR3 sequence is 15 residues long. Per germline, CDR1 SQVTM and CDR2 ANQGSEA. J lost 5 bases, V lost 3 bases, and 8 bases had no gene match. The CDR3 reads CSVEGQGDWLTEAFF. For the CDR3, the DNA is TGCAGCGTTGAGGGACAGGGGGACTGGTTGACTGAAGCTTTCTTT.

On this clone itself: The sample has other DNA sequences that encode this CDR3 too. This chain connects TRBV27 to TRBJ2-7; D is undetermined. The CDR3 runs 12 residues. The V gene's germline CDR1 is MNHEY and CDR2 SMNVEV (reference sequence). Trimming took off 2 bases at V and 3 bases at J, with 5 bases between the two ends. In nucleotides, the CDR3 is TGTGCCAGCAGTTTAAACAGCTACGAGCAGTACTTC. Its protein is CASSLNSYEQYF.

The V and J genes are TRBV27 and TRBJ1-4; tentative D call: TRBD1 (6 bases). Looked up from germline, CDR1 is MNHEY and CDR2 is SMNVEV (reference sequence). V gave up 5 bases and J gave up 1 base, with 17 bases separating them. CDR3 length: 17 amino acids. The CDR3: CASSPKLYRETNEKLFF. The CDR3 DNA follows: TGTGCCAGCAGTCCAAAATTGTACAGGGAAACTAATGAAAAACTGTTTTTT.

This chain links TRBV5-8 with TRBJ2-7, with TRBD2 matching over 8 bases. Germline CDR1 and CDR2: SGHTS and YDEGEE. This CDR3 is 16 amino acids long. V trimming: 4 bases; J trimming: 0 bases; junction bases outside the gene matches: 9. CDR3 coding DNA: TGTGCCAGCAGCACTCCTAGCGGGCTCCTCTCCTACGAGCAGTACTTC. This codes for CASSTPSGLLSYEQYF.

CDR3 loop: CASAGGGDTF. The CDR3 coding sequence is TGTGCCAGCGCCGGCGGTGGGGACACCTTC. The V and J genes are TRBV6-1 and TRBJ1-2; D unresolved. CDR1 and CDR2 from the germline V gene are MNHNS and SASEGT. V dropped 8 bases and J dropped 12 bases, with 13 bases sitting between them. The CDR3 is 10 amino acids.

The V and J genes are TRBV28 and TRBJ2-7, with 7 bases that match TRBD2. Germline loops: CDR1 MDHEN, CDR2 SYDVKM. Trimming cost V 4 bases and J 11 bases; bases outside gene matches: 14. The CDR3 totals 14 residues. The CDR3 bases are TGTGCCAGCAGTTCCACCCTGATCGGGACTATGGAGTACTTC. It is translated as CASSSTLIGTMEYF. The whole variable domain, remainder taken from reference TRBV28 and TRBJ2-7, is DVKVTQSSRYLVKRTGEKVFLECVQDMDHENMFWYRQDPGLGLRLIYFSYDVKMKEKGDIPEGYSVSREKKERFSLILESASTNQTSMYLCASSSTLIGTMEYFGPGTRLTVT.

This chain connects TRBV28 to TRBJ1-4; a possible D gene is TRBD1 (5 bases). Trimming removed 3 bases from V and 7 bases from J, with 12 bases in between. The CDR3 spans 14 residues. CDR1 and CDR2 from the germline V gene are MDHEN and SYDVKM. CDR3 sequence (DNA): TGTGCCAGCAGTTTCGAGGGGTTCGGTGAAAAACTGTTTTTT. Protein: CASSFEGFGEKLFF.